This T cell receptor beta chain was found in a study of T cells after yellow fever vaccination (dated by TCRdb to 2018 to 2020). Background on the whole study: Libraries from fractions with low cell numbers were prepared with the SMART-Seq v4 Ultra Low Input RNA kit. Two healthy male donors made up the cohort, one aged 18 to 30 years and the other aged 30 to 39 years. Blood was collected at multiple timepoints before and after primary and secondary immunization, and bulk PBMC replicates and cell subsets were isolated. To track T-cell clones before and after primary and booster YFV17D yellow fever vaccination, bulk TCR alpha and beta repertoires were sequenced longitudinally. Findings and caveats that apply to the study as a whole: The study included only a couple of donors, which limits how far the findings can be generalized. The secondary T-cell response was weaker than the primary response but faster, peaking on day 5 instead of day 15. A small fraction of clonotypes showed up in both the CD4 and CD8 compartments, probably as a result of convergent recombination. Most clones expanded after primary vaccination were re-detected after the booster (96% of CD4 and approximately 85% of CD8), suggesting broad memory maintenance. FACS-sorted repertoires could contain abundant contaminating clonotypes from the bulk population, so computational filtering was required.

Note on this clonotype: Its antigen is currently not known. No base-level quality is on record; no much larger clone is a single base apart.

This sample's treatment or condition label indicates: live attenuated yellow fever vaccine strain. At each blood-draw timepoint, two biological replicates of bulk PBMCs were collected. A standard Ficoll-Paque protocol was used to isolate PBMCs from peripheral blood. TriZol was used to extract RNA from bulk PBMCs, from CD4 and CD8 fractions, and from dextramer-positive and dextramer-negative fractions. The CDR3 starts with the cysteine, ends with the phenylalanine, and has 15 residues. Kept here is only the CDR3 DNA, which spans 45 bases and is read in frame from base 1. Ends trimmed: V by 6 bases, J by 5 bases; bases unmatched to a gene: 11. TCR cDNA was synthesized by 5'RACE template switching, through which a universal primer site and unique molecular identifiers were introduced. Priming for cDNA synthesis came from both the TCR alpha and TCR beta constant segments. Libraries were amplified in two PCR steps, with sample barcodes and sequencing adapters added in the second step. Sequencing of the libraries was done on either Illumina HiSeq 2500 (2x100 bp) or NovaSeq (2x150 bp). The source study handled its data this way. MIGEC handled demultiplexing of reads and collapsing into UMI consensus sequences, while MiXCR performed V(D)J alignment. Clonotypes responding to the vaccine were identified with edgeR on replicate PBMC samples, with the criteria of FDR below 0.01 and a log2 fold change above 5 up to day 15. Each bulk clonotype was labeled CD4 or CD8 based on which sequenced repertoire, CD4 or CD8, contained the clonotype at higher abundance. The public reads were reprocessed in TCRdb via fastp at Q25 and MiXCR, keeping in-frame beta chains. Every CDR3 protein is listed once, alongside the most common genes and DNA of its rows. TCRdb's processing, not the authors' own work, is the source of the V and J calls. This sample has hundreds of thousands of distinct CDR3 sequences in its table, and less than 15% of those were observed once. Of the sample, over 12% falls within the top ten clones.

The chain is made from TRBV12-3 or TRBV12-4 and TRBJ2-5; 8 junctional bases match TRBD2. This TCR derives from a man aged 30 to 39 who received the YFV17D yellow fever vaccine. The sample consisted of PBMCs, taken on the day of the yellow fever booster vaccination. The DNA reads TGTGCCAGCAGCCCCAGCGGGGGTGCGATGGAGACCCAGTACTTC. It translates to CASSPSGGAMETQYF.